This is a list of T cell receptor beta chains from one sample in a study of control samples from healthy donors and cancer patients. Some clones are missing from TCRdb's copy, which holds only in-frame ones; the method was immunoSEQ multiplex PCR. This sample has about 120,000 clones, with approximately 90% found just once. Material for sequencing was blood. The source of these receptors is a man in his forties in good health. CDR3s include the opening cysteine and the closing phenylalanine or tryptophan. Fields, in order: D gene, CDR3 length, clone size, J gene, V gene, CDR3 protein, CDR3 DNA. The D gene is left open where the match is weak. Clone size, where shown, is once, few, many, or a class for clones that have expanded.

>-|13|-|TRBJ1-5|TRBV6-1
CASSETAYQPQHF
TGTGCCAGCAGTGAAACAGCATATCAGCCCCAGCATTTT
>-|11|-|TRBJ1-1|TRBV7-3
CASSLGHEAFF
TGTGCCAGCAGCTTGGGTCATGAAGCTTTCTTT
>TRBD1|14|once|TRBJ2-7|TRBV7-2
CASSSGTGGYEQYF
TGTGCCAGCAGCTCCGGGACAGGGGGCTACGAGCAGTACTTC
>TRBD1|14|-|TRBJ1-6|TRBV10-1
CASRGDRENSPLHF
TGCGCCAGCAGGGGGGACAGGGAAAATTCACCCCTCCACTTT
>-|14|few|TRBJ2-7|TRBV6-6
CASSLRTDTYEQYF
TGTGCCAGCAGTCTCCGGACGGATACCTACGAGCAGTACTTC
>-|15|once|TRBJ2-4|TRBV7-9
CASSLGVGTKNIQYF
TGTGCCAGCAGCTTAGGAGTAGGGACCAAAAACATTCAGTACTTC
>TRBD1|14|-|TRBJ1-1|TRBV18
CASSDRGMDTEAFF
TGTGCCAGCTCGGACAGGGGGATGGACACTGAAGCTTTCTTT
>TRBD1|18|-|TRBJ2-2|TRBV15
CATSRDGTGGADTGELFF
TGTGCCACCAGCAGAGATGGGACAGGGGGCGCAGACACCGGGGAGCTGTTTTTT
>TRBD2|16|once|TRBJ2-3|TRBV3-1/TRBV3-2
CASSLRAGGPTDTQYF
TGTGCCAGCAGCCTCCGAGCGGGGGGGCCCACAGATACGCAGTATTTT
>TRBD1|15|-|TRBJ1-2|TRBV5-1
CASRQGDEANYGYTF
TGCGCCAGCAGACAGGGGGATGAAGCTAACTATGGCTACACCTTC
>-|14|-|TRBJ2-3|TRBV30
CAWRRQVRTDTQYF
TGTGCCTGGAGAAGACAGGTGCGGACAGATACGCAGTATTTT
>-|13|-|TRBJ1-1|TRBV27
CASSFTGNTEAFF
TGTGCCAGCAGTTTCACAGGGAACACTGAAGCTTTCTTT